Listed below are T cell receptor beta chains from one sample, sequenced in a study of T cells in Graves' hyperthyroidism and ophthalmopathy. TCRdb called the multiplex PCR reads again in MiXCR, with one record for every CDR3 protein. Found here are about 580,000 distinct CDR3 sequences, 35% to 55% of them singletons; the top ten hold around 7.7%. Sample: peripheral blood or thyroid tissue (not recorded which). All receptors come from a woman in her late teens or twenties with Graves' hyperthyroidism. The CDR3 runs from the conserved cysteine through the conserved F or W. D genes are given only for firm matches. The listing skips clone size in some rows; elsewhere it reads once, few, many or a size class.

-	TRBV5-1	TRBJ1-4	-	TGCGCCAGCAGGAGCACTAATGAAAAACTGTTTTTT	CASRSTNEKLFF
-	TRBV24-1	TRBJ1-2	-	TGTGCCACCAGTGGTTTCGGGACGGACATCTATGGCTACACCTTC	CATSGFGTDIYGYTF
-	TRBV11-3	TRBJ2-7	-	TGTGCCAGCAGCTTAGGGGGCGGGGACAGAGCCTACAAGCAGTACTTC	CASSLGGGDRAYKQYF
many	TRBV4-1	TRBJ1-1	TRBD1	TGCGCCAGCAGCCCCCAGGGACAGGGGAACACTGAAGCTTTCTTT	CASSPQGQGNTEAFF
few	TRBV12-3/TRBV12-4	TRBJ1-1	-	TGTGCCAGCAGTTTCCTATTTGACCCGAAGAACACTGAAGCTTTCTTT	CASSFLFDPKNTEAFF
many	TRBV20-1	TRBJ2-5	TRBD2	TGCAGTCTTGAACCGGGACTAGCGGGCGCCCGGGAGACCCAGTACTTC	CSLEPGLAGARETQYF
-	TRBV7-2	TRBJ2-3	TRBD1	TGTGCCAGCAGCTTAGTGACAGGGGCAGATACGCAGTATTTT	CASSLVTGADTQYF
-	TRBV7-3	TRBJ2-2	TRBD2	TGCGCCAGCAGCCAAGAATTAGGACTAGCGGGAGTCACCGGGGAGCTGTTTTTT	CASSQELGLAGVTGELFF
-	TRBV7-2	TRBJ2-1	-	TGTGCCAGCAGCTACCGGGACTCCTACAATGAGCAGTTCTTC	CASSYRDSYNEQFF
many	TRBV7-2	TRBJ2-5	TRBD1	TGTGCCAGCAGCTTATGGGGACAGCCGAACCAAGAGACCCAGTACTTC	CASSLWGQPNQETQYF
-	TRBV29-1	TRBJ1-2	-	TGCAGTCGAGGAACCCACACCGATGGCTACACCTTC	CSRGTHTDGYTF
many	TRBV7-9	TRBJ1-5	TRBD1	TGTGCCAGCAGCTTCGGGACAGGGAACCATCAGCCCCAGCATTTT	CASSFGTGNHQPQHF
-	TRBV15	TRBJ1-1	-	TGTGCCACCAGCAGAGATAGGAGCACTGAAGCTTTCTTT	CATSRDRSTEAFF
many	TRBV7-9	TRBJ1-6	TRBD1	TGTGCCAGCAGCCTCCGGGACAGGGGGTCGAATTCACCCCTCCACTTT	CASSLRDRGSNSPLHF
once	TRBV6-2/TRBV6-3	TRBJ2-3	-	TGTGCCAGCAGTACCATCACAGATACGCAGTATTTT	CASSTITDTQYF
-	TRBV6-1	TRBJ2-7	TRBD2	TGTGCCACCGCGTTAGCGGGAGGTCTGTCGGAGCAGTACTTC	CATALAGGLSEQYF
-	TRBV29-1	TRBJ2-7	-	TGCAGCGTTGAAGCCTCGGGGGACTACGAGCAGTACTTC	CSVEASGDYEQYF
-	TRBV20-1	TRBJ1-5	TRBD1	TGCAGTGCAAGAGACGGGACAGACAATCAGCCCCAGCATTTT	CSARDGTDNQPQHF
many	TRBV7-2	TRBJ1-2	TRBD1	TGTGCCAGCAGTCACGGGACAGGGGGGCTCTATGGCTACACCTTC	CASSHGTGGLYGYTF
once	TRBV7-2	TRBJ2-7	-	TGTGCCAGCAGCGGGTGGGTGGCCACTGAAGCTTTCTACGAGCAGTACTTC	CASSGWVATEAFYEQYF
-	TRBV10-3	TRBJ2-1	-	TGTGCCATCAAGCGGGCTAGCGCTGGGGATGAGCAGTTCTTC	CAIKRASAGDEQFF
many	TRBV19	TRBJ1-6	-	TGTGCCAGTAGTCCGAGTGTAGGACGTTATAATTCACCCCTCCACTTT	CASSPSVGRYNSPLHF
-	TRBV19	TRBJ2-2	-	TGTGCCAGTAGTCTCCAAGGACTCACCGAGCTGTTTTTT	CASSLQGLTELFF
many	TRBV20-1	TRBJ2-7	TRBD1	TGCAGTGCTCCCTGGACAGGGCTAGGGTACTTC	CSAPWTGLGYF
-	TRBV7-2	TRBJ1-5	TRBD1	TGCGCCAGCAGCCCAGACAGGGGGCAAAGTCAGCCCCAGCATTTT	CASSPDRGQSQPQHF
many	TRBV7-9	TRBJ1-1	-	TGTGCCAGCAGCTATCGTGGGGGGGGGGGCACTGAAGCTTTCTTT	CASSYRGGGGTEAFF
-	TRBV24-1	TRBJ1-1	TRBD1	TGTGCCACCACGTCCGCGGGACAGGGCTTCGGAGCCTACAATGAGCAGTTCTTT	CATTSAGQGFGAYNEQFF
many	TRBV25-1	TRBJ1-2	-	TGTGCCAGCAGTGGAGGCAACTATGGCTACACCTTC	CASSGGNYGYTF
many	TRBV6-6	TRBJ1-5	TRBD1	TGTGCCAGCAGAGGGACAGGCTGGAATCAGCCCCAGCATTTT	CASRGTGWNQPQHF
-	TRBV20-1	TRBJ1-6	-	TGCAGTGCTAGAGTGGGTGGTAATTCACCCCTCCACTTT	CSARVGGNSPLHF
-	TRBV9	TRBJ2-7	TRBD2	TGTGCCAGCAGCGTAGGGGGGGGAGGACTAGCGGGAGCCCCGAGCTCCTACGAGCAGTACTTC	CASSVGGGGLAGAPSSYEQYF
many	TRBV20-1	TRBJ1-1	TRBD1	TGCAGTGCTAGAGTTGAGGACAGGGTTACTGAAGCTTTCTTT	CSARVEDRVTEAFF
many	TRBV10-3	TRBJ1-5	-	TGTGCCATCAGTGTAGATTTTATAAGCAATCAGCCCCAGCATTTT	CAISVDFISNQPQHF
many	TRBV20-1	TRBJ1-2	-	TGCAGTGCTAGCAGGCAGAACTATGGCTACACCTTC	CSASRQNYGYTF
-	TRBV7-9	TRBJ2-7	-	TGTGCCAGCAGCCGCCCAGGGAGTACCTACGAGCAGTACTTC	CASSRPGSTYEQYF